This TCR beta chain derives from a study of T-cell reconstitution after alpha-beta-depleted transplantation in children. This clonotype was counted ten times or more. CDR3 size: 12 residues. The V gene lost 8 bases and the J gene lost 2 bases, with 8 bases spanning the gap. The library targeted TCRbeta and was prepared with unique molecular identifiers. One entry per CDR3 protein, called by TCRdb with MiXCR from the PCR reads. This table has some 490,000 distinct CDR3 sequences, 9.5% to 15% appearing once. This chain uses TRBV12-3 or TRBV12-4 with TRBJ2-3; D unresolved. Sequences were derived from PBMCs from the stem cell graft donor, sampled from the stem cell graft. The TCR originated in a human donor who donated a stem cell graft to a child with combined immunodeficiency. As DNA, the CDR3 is TGTGCCAGCGTGGATACCACAGATACGCAGTATTTT. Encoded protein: CASVDTTDTQYF.